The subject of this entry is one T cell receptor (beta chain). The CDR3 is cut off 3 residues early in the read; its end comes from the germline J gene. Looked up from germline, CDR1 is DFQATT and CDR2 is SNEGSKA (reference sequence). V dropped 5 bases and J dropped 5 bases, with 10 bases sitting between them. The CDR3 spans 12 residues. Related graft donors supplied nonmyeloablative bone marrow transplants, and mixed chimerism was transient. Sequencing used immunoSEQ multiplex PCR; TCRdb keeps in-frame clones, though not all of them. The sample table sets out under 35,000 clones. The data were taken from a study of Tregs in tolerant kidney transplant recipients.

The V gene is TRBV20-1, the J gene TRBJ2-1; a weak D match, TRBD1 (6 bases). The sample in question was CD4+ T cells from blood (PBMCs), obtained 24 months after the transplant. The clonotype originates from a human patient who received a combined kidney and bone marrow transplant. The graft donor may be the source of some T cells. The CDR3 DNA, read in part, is TGCAGTGCTGACCGGGACAACAATGAG. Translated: CSADRDNNE. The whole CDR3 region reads CSADRDNNEQFF.